Presented here are 11 T cell receptor beta chains from one specimen sequenced in a study of OX40 agonist ivuxolimab in advanced cancers. Clones were sequenced by immunoSEQ multiplex PCR, and TCRdb holds only the in-frame ones, with some missing. Of 65,000 to 75,000 clones in the sample, approximately 90% are singletons; the top ten hold less than 0.55%. Sequenced material: CD4+ or CD8+ T cells sorted from blood, taken in a trial of the OX40 agonist ivuxolimab. The receptors were sampled from an adult with an advanced solid tumor such as melanoma, head and neck, liver or kidney cancer.

J is TRBJ1-5 and V is TRBV4-3; D not certain. CDR1 and CDR2 (germline): LGHNA, YSLEER. CDR3 length: 15 amino acids. The V gene lost 0 bases and the J gene lost 0 bases, with 6 bases spanning the gap. The CDR3 sequence is CASSQDAISNQPQHF. The CDR3 DNA reads TGCGCCAGCAGCCAAGATGCCATTAGCAATCAGCCCCAGCATTTT.

The chain has TRBV7-9 and TRBJ2-7; D not certain. V lost 5 bases to trimming and J lost 2 bases, with 16 bases between them. The length of the CDR3 is 15 residues. Per germline, CDR1 SEHNR and CDR2 FQNEAQ (reference sequence). The CDR3 reads CASSHPTWPTYEQYF. The DNA for the CDR3 is TGTGCCAGCAGCCATCCGACTTGGCCGACCTACGAGCAGTACTTC.

V gene TRBV30 combines with J gene TRBJ1-5; no reliable D call. Germline V gene lookup returns CDR1 GTSNPN and CDR2 SVGIG (reference sequence). Trimming took off 2 bases at V and 7 bases at J, with 15 bases between the two ends. The CDR3 is made up of 14 amino acids. CDR3 DNA sequence: TGTGCCTGGAGTCGGACCGGGGAGAGGCAGCCCCAGCATTTT. Protein sequence: CAWSRTGERQPQHF.

The chain uses TRBV6-4 and TRBJ1-1; D gene unclear. V shed 6 bases and J shed 1 base, with 9 bases lying between them. CDR3 length equals 13 residues. CDR1 and CDR2 from the germline V gene are MRHNA and SNTAGT. The CDR3 DNA reads as TGTGCCAGCAGATCAACTGAGAACACTGAAGCTTTCTTT. Translation: CASRSTENTEAFF.

CDR3 sequence (DNA): TGCGCCAGCAGCCAAGAACCTAGCGGGAGAGAGACCCAGTACTTC. Translating it yields CASSQEPSGRETQYF. The J gene is TRBJ2-5, the V gene TRBV4-3; 10 positions agree with TRBD2. CDR3 length: 15 amino acids. In germline, CDR1 is LGHNA, CDR2 YSLEER. V gave up 0 bases and J gave up 4 bases; unmatched junction bases: 2.

V usage is TRBV7-9 and J usage is TRBJ2-7; 11 bases are shared with TRBD1. This CDR3 is built from 16 residues. J was trimmed by 6 bases and V by 1 base; bases with no gene match: 8. Germline V CDR1 and CDR2: SEHNR, FQNEAQ (reference sequence). The CDR3 region has the DNA TGTGCCAGCAGCTTAGGGGTCGGACAGGGGGCTGGCGAGCAGTACTTC. It yields the protein CASSLGVGQGAGEQYF.

The rearrangement uses TRBV6-5 and TRBJ2-1; perhaps TRBD2 as D (6 bases). V was cut by 7 bases and J by 4 bases, with 14 bases left in between. This CDR3 comprises 14 residues. The germline V gene encodes CDR1 MNHEY and CDR2 SVGAGI. As DNA, the CDR3 is TGTGCCAGCAAACCGGGACTTGTATACAATGAGCAGTTCTTC. Amino acid sequence: CASKPGLVYNEQFF.

By its share, this clone is medium-sized. V is TRBV18 and J is TRBJ1-5; D is uncertain. Trimming cost V 4 bases and J 2 bases, with 9 bases left between them. The CDR3 length is 14 residues. Germline CDR1 KGHSH, CDR2 LQKENI. The CDR3 protein is CASSQEFGNQPQHF. DNA of the CDR3: TGTGCCAGCTCACAGGAATTCGGCAATCAGCCCCAGCATTTT.

This clone was counted a few times. V usage is TRBV7-9 and J usage is TRBJ1-5; no clear D gene. V was trimmed by 4 bases and J by 3 bases, leaving 7 bases between them. In germline, CDR1 is SEHNR, CDR2 FQNEAQ (reference sequence). There are 13 residues in the CDR3. The CDR3 nucleotides are TGTGCCAGCAGCTGGCAAATCAATCAGCCCCAGCATTTT. Translating gives CASSWQINQPQHF. The full variable domain, rest sourced from reference TRBV7-9 and TRBJ1-5, is DTGVSQNPRHKITKRGQNVTFRCDPISEHNRLYWYRQTLGQGPEFLTYFQNEAQLEKSRLLSDRFSAERPKGSFSTLEIQRTEQGDSAMYLCASSWQINQPQHFGDGTRLSIL.

V and J are TRBV14 and TRBJ2-7; D not resolved. Germline values: CDR1 SGHDN, CDR2 FVKESK. This CDR3 has 15 residues. V lost 3 bases and J lost 6, with 18 bases in between. The CDR3 protein is CASSQNPRTVREQYF. In DNA, the CDR3 is TGTGCCAGCAGCCAGAACCCTCGGACGGTCCGCGAGCAGTACTTC.

The CDR3 is CAISESKQSADTQYF. The CDR3 DNA sequence: TGTGCCATCAGTGAGTCTAAGCAGAGCGCAGATACGCAGTATTTT. The chain couples TRBV10-3 to TRBJ2-3; unclear D gene. Germline V gene data show CDR1 as ENHRY and CDR2 as SYGVKD. This CDR3 region has 15 residues. Between the trimmed V and J ends, which lost 0 bases and 4 bases, there was a span of 11 bases.